Each of the 30 T cell receptor beta chains below was sequenced from the same sample in a study of blood T cell repertoires in COVID-19. Sequenced by immunoSEQ multiplex PCR; TCRdb stores in-frame clones only, minus some. The sample lists 120,000 or so clones; over 75% were seen once. The sample comprised peripheral blood. The receptor source for this set is a man aged 50-60 years with acute or convalescent COVID-19.

The genes are TRBV9 and TRBJ1-1, with no clear D. Germline loops: CDR1 SGDLS, CDR2 YYNGEE. The V and J ends lost 2 bases and 6 bases respectively, with 11 bases between them. This CDR3 has 13 amino acids. The CDR3 region is CASSVTTEAEAFF. As DNA, the CDR3 is TGTGCCAGCAGCGTCACGACGGAGGCTGAAGCTTTCTTT. The entire variable domain, with the rest obtained from reference TRBV9 and TRBJ1-1, is as follows: DSGVTQTPKHLITATGQRVTLRCSPRSGDLSVYWYQQSLDQGLQFLIQYYNGEERAKGNILERFSAQQFPDLHSELNLSSLELGDSALYFCASSVTTEAEAFFGQGTRLTVV.

This rearrangement joins TRBV10-3 to TRBJ1-5, with D perhaps matching TRBD1 (6 bases). This CDR3 is built from 14 residues. V lost 3 bases, J lost 5 bases, and 11 bases lay in between. Germline CDR1 reads ENHRY; CDR2 reads SYGVKD. In DNA, the CDR3 is TGTGCCATCAGTGAAGCAGGGGATGATCAGCCCCAGCATTTT. This encodes CAISEAGDDQPQHF.

This clone appeared a few times. The chain couples TRBV27 to TRBJ2-2; 11 bases map to TRBD2. J gave up 6 bases and V 1 base, and 10 bases lay outside the gene matches. Germline CDR1 is MNHEY and CDR2 is SMNVEV (reference sequence). The CDR3 runs 18 residues. The CDR3 bases are TGTGCCAGCAGTTTATGGGGAGTAGCGGGGGGGCCTGCCGGGGAGCTGTTTTTT. Translation gives CASSLWGVAGGPAGELFF.

This sequence joins TRBV7-3 and TRBJ2-1, with TRBD2 matching over 11 bases. The CDR3 spans 15 residues. Looked up from germline, CDR1 is SGHTA and CDR2 is FQGTGA. The trim removed 3 bases at V and 8 bases at J, leaving 6 bases unmatched. CDR3 DNA sequence: TGTGCCAGCAGCTTGACTAGCGGGACCCGTGATGAGCAGTTCTTC. It codes for CASSLTSGTRDEQFF.

The chain employs TRBV19 and TRBJ2-7, with D perhaps TRBD2 (5 bases). Germline lookup yields CDR1 LNHDA and CDR2 SQIVND (reference sequence). The ends were cut back, 5 bases at V and 4 bases at J, with 9 bases in the middle. The CDR3 contains 12 residues. The CDR3 DNA sequence: TGTGCCAGTAGTGGCGGGCTTTACGAGCAGTACTTC. Amino acids: CASSGGLYEQYF. Drawing the rest from reference TRBV19 and TRBJ2-7, the complete variable domain is DGGITQSPKYLFRKEGQNVTLSCEQNLNHDAMYWYRQDPGQGLRLIYYSQIVNDFQKGDIAEGYSVSREKKESFPLTVTSAQKNPTAFYLCASSGGLYEQYFGPGTRLTVT.

V usage is TRBV6-5 and J usage is TRBJ1-1, with unresolved D. Germline V lookup: CDR1 MNHEY, CDR2 SVGAGI. There are 13 residues in the CDR3. V lost 5 bases and J 4 bases, leaving 11 bases between the germline ends. CDR3 loop: CASSPHGRTEAFF. The CDR3 nucleotides are TGTGCCAGCAGTCCCCATGGGCGCACTGAAGCTTTCTTT.

V usage is TRBV11-2 and J usage is TRBJ2-7; maybe TRBD1 (5 bases). The CDR3 sequence is 16 residues long. Germline loops: CDR1 SGHAT, CDR2 FQNNGV. Trimming left V 0 bases short and J 2 bases short, with 14 bases between. The CDR3 nucleotides read TGTGCCAGCAGCTTAGACTCAGGGCCGGGTCCCTACGAGCAGTACTTC. Its protein is CASSLDSGPGPYEQYF.

This clone has a single count. This chain uses TRBV5-1 with TRBJ2-1, with TRBD2 matching over 15 bases. V was pared by 4 bases and J by 7 bases, with 9 bases of the junction left unmatched. Germline V gene lookup returns CDR1 SGHRS and CDR2 YFSETQ. This CDR3 is built from 17 residues. CDR3 nucleotides: TGCGCCAGCAGCCCCGGACTAGCGGGGGGGTTAGTTAATGAGCAGTTCTTC. It specifies CASSPGLAGGLVNEQFF.

The CDR3, as DNA: TGTGCCAGCTCACCACAACTGGGGACAGGGACCAGCGGGGAGCTGTTTTTT. This codes for CASSPQLGTGTSGELFF. This sequence joins TRBV18 and TRBJ2-2, with 9 bases aligning to TRBD1. CDR3 length: 17 residues. V shed 1 base and J 7 bases; nucleotides not matched to a gene: 10. The germline V gene has CDR1 KGHSH and CDR2 LQKENI.

This chain connects TRBV4-1 to TRBJ2-1; TRBD2 matches at 10 bases. The length of the CDR3 is 15 residues. J lost 6 bases, V lost 4 bases, and 6 bases had no gene match. Germline loops: CDR1 MGHRA, CDR2 YSYEKL. The CDR3 bases are TGCGCCAGCAGCCGAACTAGCGGGGAACCCAATGAGCAGTTCTTC. Translation gives CASSRTSGEPNEQFF.

This clone was recorded a few times. The V gene is TRBV6-1, the J gene TRBJ1-1; D unclear. The CDR3 is 17 amino acids. V was cut by 0 bases and J by 4 bases, with 18 bases left in between. The germline V gene has CDR1 MNHNS and CDR2 SASEGT. The CDR3 sequence: CASSEAWYRTRSTEAFF. The CDR3, as DNA: TGTGCCAGCAGTGAAGCATGGTACAGAACGCGTAGCACTGAAGCTTTCTTT.

The chain is built from TRBV27 and TRBJ1-2; 9 nucleotides line up with TRBD1. The CDR3 runs 15 residues. Germline V gives CDR1 MNHEY, CDR2 SMNVEV (reference sequence). J gave up 2 bases and V 9 bases, and 10 bases lay outside the gene matches. The CDR3 coding sequence is TGTGCCAGTCGCGAACAGGGGGCCTTAAACTATGGCTACACCTTC. This encodes CASREQGALNYGYTF.

The V and J genes are TRBV27 and TRBJ1-2; D gene unclear. Germline V CDR1 and CDR2: MNHEY, SMNVEV (reference sequence). The CDR3 is 15 amino acids. The ends were cut back, 2 bases at V and 6 bases at J, with 16 bases in the middle. In nucleotides, the CDR3 is TGTGCCAGCAGTTTAAGTTGGCGGGGTGAGGATGGCTACACCTTC. This codes for CASSLSWRGEDGYTF.

The rearrangement links TRBV27 to TRBJ2-5, with 11 bases that match TRBD2. Germline V gene sequence: CDR1 MNHEY, CDR2 SMNVEV (reference sequence). V lost 5 bases, J lost 7 bases, and 18 bases stayed unmatched. The CDR3 consists of 18 residues. DNA of the CDR3: TGTGCCAGCAGTCCCGCCGGGACTAGCGGCTTTTTAATAGGGACCCAGTACTTC. Protein: CASSPAGTSGFLIGTQYF.

V and J are TRBV7-9 and TRBJ2-5, with 7 bases matching TRBD1. Germline-derived CDR1 and CDR2 are SEHNR and FQNEAQ (reference sequence). The CDR3 has 14 amino acids. Germline trimming cut 2 bases from V and 2 bases from J; bases unmatched to any gene: 2. CDR3 residues: CASSLQTGQETQYF. The CDR3 nucleotides are TGTGCCAGCAGCTTACAGACAGGGCAAGAGACCCAGTACTTC.

V usage is TRBV19 and J usage is TRBJ2-7; perhaps TRBD2 as D (7 bases). CDR1 LNHDA and CDR2 SQIVND come from the germline V gene (reference sequence). This CDR3 is 14 amino acids long. The ends were cut back, 5 bases at V and 6 bases at J, with 17 bases in the middle. The chain's CDR3 is CASSSPRGPAEQYF. The CDR3 nucleotides are TGTGCCAGTAGTTCTCCGCGGGGGCCAGCCGAGCAGTACTTC.

The rearrangement links TRBV15 to TRBJ1-2; D unclear. CDR1 is LNHNV, CDR2 YYDKDF, per germline (reference sequence). This CDR3 spans 16 amino acids. The V and J ends lost 1 base and 4 bases respectively, with 16 bases between them. The CDR3 bases are TGTGCCACCAGCAGAGCCTTGGGCAGAATCCCCTATGGCTACACCTTC. Translation gives CATSRALGRIPYGYTF.

This clone appeared a few times. The rearrangement links TRBV19 to TRBJ1-6; D possibly corresponds to TRBD1 (6 bases). The germline V gene has CDR1 LNHDA and CDR2 SQIVND (reference sequence). This CDR3 contains 14 residues. Trimming cost V 6 bases and J 9 bases, with 15 bases left between them. This chain's CDR3 is CASSRPGGLSPLHF. CDR3 coding DNA: TGTGCCAGTAGCCGACCCGGGGGGCTTTCACCCCTCCACTTT. The full variable domain, completed using reference TRBV19 and TRBJ1-6, is DGGITQSPKYLFRKEGQNVTLSCEQNLNHDAMYWYRQDPGQGLRLIYYSQIVNDFQKGDIAEGYSVSREKKESFPLTVTSAQKNPTAFYLCASSRPGGLSPLHFGNGTRLTVT.

V gene TRBV19 combines with J gene TRBJ1-5; D possibly corresponds to TRBD1 (6 bases). Between the trimmed V and J ends, which lost 5 bases and 2 bases, there was a span of 10 bases. The length of the CDR3 is 14 residues. Germline V lookup: CDR1 LNHDA, CDR2 SQIVND (reference sequence). The CDR3 DNA sequence: TGTGCCAGTAGTGAACAGGGAGGCAATCAGCCCCAGCATTTT. Residues: CASSEQGGNQPQHF.

The genes are TRBV5-6 and TRBJ2-3, with unresolved D. From germline, CDR1 is SGHDT and CDR2 YYEEEE. The CDR3 covers 13 residues. Trimming took off 0 bases at V and 5 bases at J, with 7 bases between the two ends. The CDR3 sequence: CASSLAGVDTQYF. For the CDR3, the DNA is TGTGCCAGCAGCTTGGCCGGAGTAGATACGCAGTATTTT.

This chain joins TRBV6-5 and TRBJ1-5; D gene uncertain. This CDR3 comprises 15 residues. Germline V CDR1 and CDR2: MNHEY, SVGAGI. Trimming cost V 8 bases and J 6 bases, with 20 bases left between them. The CDR3 nucleotides are TGTGCCAGCCGGCGGGAGACCGTCCCTAGTCAGCCCCAGCATTTT. This translates into CASRRETVPSQPQHF.

The CDR3 loop reads CASSTQQGTEAFF. The CDR3 DNA reads TGTGCCAGTAGTACTCAACAGGGGACTGAAGCTTTCTTT. This sequence joins TRBV19 and TRBJ1-1; 7 bases are shared with TRBD1. Germline CDR1 and CDR2: LNHDA and SQIVND (reference sequence). J lost 5 bases, V lost 4 bases, and 4 bases had no gene match. The CDR3 has 13 amino acids.

This clone was observed a single time. The rearrangement uses TRBV3-1 (or the pseudogene TRBV3-2) and TRBJ2-5, with 7 nucleotides matching TRBD1. J was trimmed by 1 base and V by 3 bases; bases with no gene match: 5. The CDR3 totals 15 residues. Germline-derived CDR1 and CDR2 are LGHDT and YNNKEL (reference sequence). CDR3 region: CASSQATGRQETQYF. CDR3 sequence (DNA): TGTGCCAGCAGCCAGGCGACAGGGCGCCAAGAGACCCAGTACTTC.

The V gene is TRBV28, the J gene TRBJ1-6, with D possibly matching TRBD1 (5 bases). The CDR3 is 15 amino acids. Trimming shortened V by 7 bases and J by 9 bases, and 19 bases separated the two germline ends. CDR1 MDHEN and CDR2 SYDVKM come from the germline V gene. The CDR3 DNA reads as TGTGCCAGCACCATCCCTGGGGGGAGAGGTTCACCCCTCCACTTT. Translating gives CASTIPGGRGSPLHF.

The chain combines TRBV5-1 with TRBJ2-5, with D possibly TRBD1 on 5 matching bases. The CDR3 extends over 13 amino acids. V lost 3 bases, J lost 3 bases, and 9 bases lay in between. Germline V gene sequence: CDR1 SGHRS, CDR2 YFSETQ. In DNA form, the CDR3 reads TGCGCCAGCAGCTCCCTGACAGAAGAGACCCAGTACTTC. It encodes CASSSLTEETQYF. Variable domain in full (rest from reference TRBV5-1 and TRBJ2-5): KAGVTQTPRYLIKTRGQQVTLSCSPISGHRSVSWYQQTPGQGLQFLFEYFSETQRNKGNFPGRFSGRQFSNSRSEMNVSTLELGDSALYLCASSSLTEETQYFGPGTRLLVL.

The V call is TRBV7-9, the J call TRBJ2-1; 8 bases map to TRBD2. This CDR3 is 13 amino acids long. The V and J ends lost 5 bases and 6 bases, in that order; junction bases with no gene match: 3. Germline lookup yields CDR1 SEHNR and CDR2 FQNEAQ (reference sequence). The CDR3 DNA reads TGTGCCAGCAGCCTCGGGACTAGCAATGAGCAGTTCTTC. It yields the protein CASSLGTSNEQFF.

The chain carries TRBV7-3 and TRBJ2-7; TRBD2 matches 11 bases. Germline V lookup: CDR1 SGHTA, CDR2 FQGTGA. This CDR3 comprises 18 residues. Germline trimming cut 3 bases from V and 0 bases from J; bases unmatched to any gene: 10. CDR3 nucleotides: TGTGCCAGCAGCTTGGTTTCTAGCGGGAGGACCAACTCCTACGAGCAGTACTTC. Protein product: CASSLVSSGRTNSYEQYF.

J is TRBJ2-1 and V is TRBV19; D gene ambiguous. The length of the CDR3 is 17 residues. Trimming removed 3 bases from V and 4 bases from J, with 19 bases in between. Germline V CDR1 and CDR2: LNHDA, SQIVND (reference sequence). The CDR3 spells CASSISRQAEIYNEQFF. The CDR3 bases are TGTGCCAGTAGTATTTCTCGGCAGGCAGAGATATACAATGAGCAGTTCTTC.

The chain links TRBV19 to TRBJ1-5; weak D call: TRBD1 (5 bases). Per germline, CDR1 LNHDA and CDR2 SQIVND (reference sequence). V gave up 8 bases and J gave up 3 bases, with 20 bases separating them. The CDR3 contains 16 residues. The CDR3 loop reads CASWEGDGRVNQPQHF. For the CDR3, the DNA is TGTGCCAGTTGGGAAGGGGACGGGAGGGTCAATCAGCCCCAGCATTTT.

The chain is built from TRBV7-3 and TRBJ1-4; D remains ambiguous. Trimming took 1 base from V and 7 from J, leaving 13 bases between them. Germline assignment: CDR1 SGHTA and CDR2 FQGTGA. This CDR3 region has 15 residues. In DNA form, the CDR3 reads TGTGCCAGCAGCTTAAAAACCGCGCCAGGTGAAAAACTGTTTTTT. It is translated as CASSLKTAPGEKLFF.